The rows below give T cell receptor beta chains drawn from one sample of a study of neurological immune-mediated disorders. TCRdb re-called the 5' RACE reads with MiXCR, one entry per CDR3 protein. The data hold more than 45,000 distinct CDR3 sequences, with around 10% observed a single time. Sequencing used PBMCs. The receptors were gathered from a man in his sixties in good health. Both conserved end residues are part of each CDR3. D genes are given only for firm matches. For some rows the clone size is stated as once, few or many, or as a class when expanded; others skip it.

abundance: many
len: 15
j_gene: TRBJ2-3
d_gene: .
v_gene: TRBV20-1
CDR3aa: CSAAAGTSSTDTQYF
CDR3nt: TGCAGTGCTGCCGCCGGGACATCGAGCACAGATACGCAGTATTTT

abundance: many
len: 17
j_gene: TRBJ2-7
d_gene: .
v_gene: TRBV20-1
CDR3aa: CSARDDQNPQGGYEQYF
CDR3nt: TGCAGTGCTAGGGATGACCAGAACCCCCAAGGGGGCTACGAGCAGTACTTC

abundance: many
len: 14
j_gene: TRBJ1-3
d_gene: .
v_gene: TRBV12-3/TRBV12-4
CDR3aa: CASSSGVSGNTIYF
CDR3nt: TGTGCCAGCAGCTCGGGGGTCTCTGGAAACACCATATATTTT

abundance: many
len: 12
j_gene: TRBJ2-5
d_gene: .
v_gene: TRBV20-1
CDR3aa: CSAKSGQETQYF
CDR3nt: TGCAGTGCTAAATCGGGCCAAGAGACCCAGTACTTC

abundance: .
len: 18
j_gene: TRBJ1-1
d_gene: .
v_gene: TRBV27
CDR3aa: CTSSARGRTPGVQFGAFF
CDR3nt: TGTACCAGCAGTGCCCGGGGGCGTACCCCGGGGGTCCAATTTGGAGCTTTCTTT

abundance: many
len: 13
j_gene: TRBJ2-1
d_gene: .
v_gene: TRBV2
CDR3aa: CASRGDHYNEQFF
CDR3nt: TGTGCCAGCCGAGGGGACCATTACAATGAGCAGTTCTTC

abundance: many
len: 15
j_gene: TRBJ2-2
d_gene: TRBD1
v_gene: TRBV5-1
CDR3aa: CASSLGQGGTGELFF
CDR3nt: TGCGCCAGCAGCTTAGGACAGGGAGGAACCGGGGAGCTGTTTTTT

abundance: many
len: 15
j_gene: TRBJ2-1
d_gene: .
v_gene: TRBV20-1
CDR3aa: CSPSQAGSSYNEQFF
CDR3nt: TGCAGCCCCTCCCAGGCGGGGTCATCCTACAATGAGCAGTTCTTC

abundance: many
len: 16
j_gene: TRBJ2-2
d_gene: .
v_gene: TRBV7-6
CDR3aa: CASSIWDNSNTGELFF
CDR3nt: TGTGCCAGCAGCATTTGGGACAACTCAAACACCGGGGAGCTGTTTTTT

abundance: many
len: 15
j_gene: TRBJ1-1
d_gene: .
v_gene: TRBV10-3
CDR3aa: CAISELWGMNTEAFF
CDR3nt: TGTGCCATCAGTGAGTTATGGGGTATGAACACTGAAGCTTTCTTT

abundance: many
len: 16
j_gene: TRBJ2-3
d_gene: .
v_gene: TRBV3-1
CDR3aa: CASSRRQGGFTDTQYF
CDR3nt: TGTGCCAGCAGCCGCCGACAGGGAGGCTTCACAGATACGCAGTATTTT

abundance: many
len: 15
j_gene: TRBJ2-1
d_gene: .
v_gene: TRBV6-5
CDR3aa: CASSYRTSTQREQFF
CDR3nt: TGTGCCAGCAGTTATAGGACGTCGACTCAAAGGGAGCAGTTCTTC

abundance: many
len: 14
j_gene: TRBJ2-2
d_gene: .
v_gene: TRBV5-6
CDR3aa: CASSLVQSTGELFF
CDR3nt: TGTGCCAGCAGCTTAGTACAGAGCACCGGGGAGCTGTTTTTT

abundance: many
len: 17
j_gene: TRBJ2-5
d_gene: TRBD1
v_gene: TRBV5-1
CDR3aa: CASSKNPGTGYQETQYF
CDR3nt: TGCGCCAGCAGCAAAAATCCCGGGACAGGGTACCAAGAGACCCAGTACTTC

abundance: many
len: 15
j_gene: TRBJ2-1
d_gene: TRBD1
v_gene: TRBV27
CDR3aa: CASSPGTGLYNEQFF
CDR3nt: TGTGCCAGCAGTCCAGGGACAGGTCTTTACAATGAGCAGTTCTTC

abundance: .
len: 14
j_gene: TRBJ1-1
d_gene: .
v_gene: TRBV7-2
CDR3aa: CASSSGTPGTEAFF
CDR3nt: TGTGCCAGCAGTTCCGGGACCCCGGGGACTGAAGCTTTCTTT

abundance: medium-sized
len: 13
j_gene: TRBJ2-7
d_gene: TRBD1
v_gene: TRBV6-5
CDR3aa: CASSYDGGDRQYF
CDR3nt: TGTGCCAGCAGTTACGATGGTGGGGACAGGCAGTACTTC

abundance: many
len: 16
j_gene: TRBJ2-4
d_gene: TRBD2
v_gene: TRBV7-2
CDR3aa: CASSFTSGGSKNIQYF
CDR3nt: TGTGCCAGCAGCTTCACTAGCGGGGGGTCAAAAAACATTCAGTACTTC

abundance: many
len: 14
j_gene: TRBJ2-1
d_gene: TRBD2
v_gene: TRBV20-1
CDR3aa: CSAFSGGGYNEQFF
CDR3nt: TGCAGTGCTTTTAGCGGGGGGGGGTACAATGAGCAGTTCTTC

abundance: many
len: 14
j_gene: TRBJ2-5
d_gene: TRBD2
v_gene: TRBV6-2/TRBV6-3
CDR3aa: CASSPLAAEETQYF
CDR3nt: TGTGCCAGCAGTCCCCTAGCGGCGGAAGAGACCCAGTACTTC

abundance: many
len: 16
j_gene: TRBJ1-4
d_gene: .
v_gene: TRBV7-2
CDR3aa: CASSPQVGGAGEKLFF
CDR3nt: TGTGCCAGCAGCCCCCAGGTGGGGGGGGCGGGTGAAAAACTGTTTTTT

abundance: many
len: 16
j_gene: TRBJ2-5
d_gene: .
v_gene: TRBV15
CDR3aa: CATSRGIGGGAETQYF
CDR3nt: TGTGCCACCAGCAGAGGCATAGGGGGGGGCGCAGAGACCCAGTACTTC

abundance: many
len: 18
j_gene: TRBJ2-6
d_gene: TRBD1
v_gene: TRBV20-1
CDR3aa: CSAREGPGQGAGANVLTF
CDR3nt: TGCAGTGCTAGAGAGGGCCCGGGCCAGGGGGCTGGGGCCAACGTCCTGACTTTC

abundance: .
len: 13
j_gene: TRBJ1-5
d_gene: .
v_gene: TRBV6-2/TRBV6-3
CDR3aa: CASTLLSNQPQHF
CDR3nt: TGTGCCAGCACCCTGTTAAGCAATCAGCCCCAGCATTTT

abundance: many
len: 13
j_gene: TRBJ2-1
d_gene: .
v_gene: TRBV27
CDR3aa: CASSLVPRGKQFF
CDR3nt: TGTGCCAGCAGTTTGGTTCCGAGGGGTAAGCAGTTCTTC

abundance: many
len: 15
j_gene: TRBJ1-1
d_gene: TRBD1
v_gene: TRBV7-2
CDR3aa: CASSSHGQGWSEAFF
CDR3nt: TGTGCCAGCAGCTCCCATGGACAGGGGTGGTCTGAAGCTTTCTTT

abundance: many
len: 14
j_gene: TRBJ2-7
d_gene: TRBD1
v_gene: TRBV5-1
CDR3aa: CAAGDSSDNYEQYF
CDR3nt: TGCGCCGCAGGGGACAGCTCAGACAACTACGAGCAGTACTTC

abundance: many
len: 13
j_gene: TRBJ1-2
d_gene: .
v_gene: TRBV14
CDR3aa: CASSQDLKRGYTF
CDR3nt: TGTGCCAGCAGCCAAGATCTTAAGAGGGGCTACACCTTC

abundance: many
len: 15
j_gene: TRBJ2-7
d_gene: .
v_gene: TRBV12-3/TRBV12-4
CDR3aa: CASSLTAVSSYEQYF
CDR3nt: TGTGCCAGCAGTTTAACGGCGGTGAGCTCCTACGAGCAGTACTTC

abundance: many
len: 12
j_gene: TRBJ1-5
d_gene: .
v_gene: TRBV6-2/TRBV6-3
CDR3aa: CASSYARQPQHF
CDR3nt: TGTGCCAGCAGTTACGCCCGGCAGCCCCAGCATTTT

abundance: many
len: 12
j_gene: TRBJ2-5
d_gene: .
v_gene: TRBV20-1
CDR3aa: CSARAQQETQYF
CDR3nt: TGCAGTGCTAGAGCCCAACAAGAGACCCAGTACTTC

abundance: many
len: 15
j_gene: TRBJ1-5
d_gene: .
v_gene: TRBV20-1
CDR3aa: CSAAAGEWSNQPQHF
CDR3nt: TGCAGTGCCGCCGCAGGGGAATGGAGCAATCAGCCCCAGCATTTT

abundance: .
len: 15
j_gene: TRBJ2-7
d_gene: TRBD2
v_gene: TRBV7-8
CDR3aa: CASSFGRAFSYEQYF
CDR3nt: TGTGCAAGCAGCTTTGGGAGGGCCTTCTCCTACGAGCAGTACTTC

abundance: many
len: 12
j_gene: TRBJ2-5
d_gene: .
v_gene: TRBV6-5
CDR3aa: CASSYVGSSVVF
CDR3nt: TGTGCCAGCAGTTACGTCGGAAGTTCGGTCGTCTTC

abundance: .
len: 15
j_gene: TRBJ2-4
d_gene: .
v_gene: TRBV4-3
CDR3aa: CASSQDGLAKNIQYF
CDR3nt: TGCGCCAGCAGCCAAGATGGACTAGCCAAAAACATTCAGTACTTC

abundance: many
len: 15
j_gene: TRBJ1-5
d_gene: .
v_gene: TRBV20-1
CDR3aa: CSAREGRGWNQPQHF
CDR3nt: TGCAGTGCTAGAGAGGGGAGGGGGTGGAATCAGCCCCAGCATTTT

abundance: many
len: 14
j_gene: TRBJ2-3
d_gene: .
v_gene: TRBV7-2
CDR3aa: CASRLIGGTDTQYF
CDR3nt: TGTGCCAGCAGGCTAATTGGGGGCACAGATACGCAGTATTTT

abundance: many
len: 15
j_gene: TRBJ2-1
d_gene: .
v_gene: TRBV7-8
CDR3aa: CASSLYGRGHNEQFF
CDR3nt: TGTGCCAGCAGCTTATACGGGAGGGGGCACAATGAGCAGTTCTTC

abundance: many
len: 13
j_gene: TRBJ1-2
d_gene: .
v_gene: TRBV6-5
CDR3aa: CASSLTGSGGYTF
CDR3nt: TGTGCCAGCAGTCTTACAGGGTCGGGTGGCTACACCTTC

abundance: many
len: 14
j_gene: TRBJ1-3
d_gene: .
v_gene: TRBV12-3/TRBV12-4
CDR3aa: CASSLREGGNTIYF
CDR3nt: TGTGCCAGCAGTTTACGGGAAGGTGGAAACACCATATATTTT

abundance: many
len: 15
j_gene: TRBJ2-1
d_gene: TRBD2
v_gene: TRBV5-1
CDR3aa: CASSLSSGRYNEQFF
CDR3nt: TGCGCCAGCAGCTTAAGTAGCGGGAGGTACAATGAGCAGTTCTTC

abundance: many
len: 16
j_gene: TRBJ1-6
d_gene: TRBD1
v_gene: TRBV7-9
CDR3aa: CASSSNRDSYNSPLHF
CDR3nt: TGTGCCAGCAGCTCAAACCGGGACAGCTATAATTCACCCCTCCACTTT

abundance: many
len: 14
j_gene: TRBJ2-2
d_gene: .
v_gene: TRBV7-9
CDR3aa: CASSPGSKTGELFF
CDR3nt: TGTGCCAGCAGCCCGGGATCAAAGACCGGGGAGCTGTTTTTT

abundance: few
len: 15
j_gene: TRBJ1-5
d_gene: .
v_gene: TRBV6-6
CDR3aa: CASSPDGRFNQPQHF
CDR3nt: TGTGCCAGCAGCCCCGACGGAAGGTTCAATCAGCCCCAGCATTTT

abundance: many
len: 13
j_gene: TRBJ2-7
d_gene: .
v_gene: TRBV7-6
CDR3aa: CASSLDTFYEQYF
CDR3nt: TGTGCCAGCAGCCTCGACACCTTCTACGAGCAGTACTTC

abundance: .
len: 13
j_gene: TRBJ2-7
d_gene: .
v_gene: TRBV5-6
CDR3aa: CASSFPPLGEQYF
CDR3nt: TGTGCCAGCAGCTTCCCCCCTCTAGGGGAGCAGTACTTC

abundance: .
len: 15
j_gene: TRBJ1-1
d_gene: .
v_gene: TRBV12-3/TRBV12-4
CDR3aa: CASSPRVQLNTEAFF
CDR3nt: TGTGCCAGCAGTCCTAGGGTACAATTGAACACTGAAGCTTTCTTT